This TCR beta chain was retrieved from a study of blood T cells in healthy people across ages. In germline, CDR1 is MNHEY, CDR2 SMNVEV (reference sequence). The CDR3 is made up of 12 amino acids. As concerns this clonotype: The junction departs from the called germline gene at one end, perhaps through a read error.

A second 7 to 11 cycle PCR used barcoded and J-beta primers. TCRdb re-derived calls from the 5' RACE reads in MiXCR, one entry per CDR3 protein. Of 550,000 to 750,000 distinct CDR3 sequences listed, roughly 21% are singletons. Material for sequencing was blood. This receptor was obtained from a man between 65 and 80 years old in good health. The chain couples TRBV27 to TRBJ2-5; D uncertain. The last part of the DNA fits TRBJ2-7 better; the J call may be wrong. The CDR3 coding sequence is TGTGCCGGCAGTCCCGACTCCTACGAGCAGTACTTC. Amino acids: CAGSPDSYEQYF.